This T cell receptor (beta chain) was obtained from a study of blood T cell repertoires in COVID-19. How the authors handled the data: Nucleated cell number was recorded as an estimate derived from reference gene primer amplification. Sequenced by immunoSEQ multiplex PCR; TCRdb stores in-frame clones only, minus some. That table is the source of V, J and clone size, and D and trimming were worked out from the DNA. The table records about 320,000 clones, about 91% of them present only once. The CDR3 has 16 amino acids. Deletions cut 2 bases from V and 0 bases from J, with 11 bases between. The germline V gene has CDR1 LNHDA and CDR2 SQIVND (reference sequence).

Specimen: peripheral blood. The chain joins TRBV19 to TRBJ1-3; D possibly corresponds to TRBD1 (5 bases). This TCR was recovered from a woman aged 25 to 39 with COVID-19, enrolled during active disease. In DNA form, the CDR3 reads TGTGCCAGTAGTATAAATTCAGGGATCTCTGGAAACACCATATATTTT. Translated, it gives CASSINSGISGNTIYF.